This TCR beta chain came from a study of breast tumors, draining lymph nodes, adjacent tissues. Findings and caveats of the study: Luminal-like breast cancer showed significantly higher tumor–nontumor repertoire similarity than basal-like. Data only fit, rather than demonstrated, lymph node origin of most tumor T cells. Tumors had less TCR diversity than lymph nodes, more than nontumor tissue. Most tumor T cells seemingly derive from lymph node, then expand in tumor.

One entry per CDR3 protein, called by TCRdb with MiXCR from the multiplex PCR reads. The data contain roughly 100,000 distinct CDR3 sequences, less than 40% of them singletons. Samples came from axillary lymph nodes draining the breast cancer. This CDR3 has 16 amino acids. Germline loops: CDR1 SGHTA, CDR2 FQGTGA. The ends were cut back, 2 bases at V and 2 bases at J, with 15 bases in the middle. Worth noting for this clonotype: Antigen unknown.

This clonotype was obtained from a female donor with breast cancer. Some clones in this sample may be carry-over from other donors' samples. The sample taken for sequencing was axillary lymph node tissue. The chain combines TRBV7-3 with TRBJ1-2; D remains unclear. The CDR3 DNA reads as TGTGCCAGCAGCTTAGGACCTAGCTATTTAAACTATGGCTACACCTTC. Protein product: CASSLGPSYLNYGYTF.